The T cell receptor beta chain described here comes from a study of blood T cell repertoires in COVID-19. The J segment lost 3 bases and the V segment lost 0 bases, leaving 5 bases of the junction unmatched. The V gene's germline CDR1 is SGHNT and CDR2 YYREEE (reference sequence). This CDR3 is 15 amino acids long. The authors' processing: Estimates of nucleated cell counts were drawn from the amplification of reference gene primers. The assay was immunoSEQ multiplex PCR, and TCRdb's table has in-frame clones only and misses some. V, J and clone size are those of that table, while D and trimming were read from the DNA. The sample records tens of thousands of clones, about nine tenths being singletons. A note on this clone: The same CDR3 also results from other DNA sequences found in this sample.

This receptor was identified in a male donor with acute or convalescent COVID-19. The chain couples TRBV5-4 to TRBJ1-2, with 7 bases aligning to TRBD1. Sample: peripheral blood. The CDR3 nucleotides read TGTGCCAGCAGCTTGGGGCAGGGGGGATACTATGGCTACACCTTC. This encodes CASSLGQGGYYGYTF.